A selection of T cell receptor beta chains follows, all from one sample in a study of human T cells and chemical hapten exposure. TCRdb called the 5' RACE reads again in MiXCR, with one record for every CDR3 protein. The data show some 150,000 distinct CDR3 sequences, around 4% seen once. The origin of the receptors is a female donor in good health. Each CDR3 is given with its conserved first and last residue. A D gene is named only where the DNA matches it firmly. The size field reads how often the clone was seen (once, few, many) or a class if it is expanded.

>TRBV9|TRBJ1-5|many|TRBD1
CASSPTGGPNQPQHF
TGTGCCAGCAGCCCGACAGGGGGCCCCAATCAGCCCCAGCATTTT
>TRBV28|TRBJ1-4|many|-
CASSDTGSANEKLFF
TGTGCCAGCAGCGATACAGGATCAGCTAATGAAAAACTGTTTTTT
>TRBV28|TRBJ2-7|many|-
CASSSGREASIPYEQYF
TGTGCCAGCAGTTCAGGCCGTGAAGCTTCTATTCCCTACGAGCAGTACTTC
>TRBV12-3/TRBV12-4|TRBJ1-1|many|-
CASSYYRGSDTEAFF
TGTGCCAGCAGTTATTACCGGGGGAGCGACACTGAAGCTTTCTTT
>TRBV7-9|TRBJ1-1|many|-
CASSPQVNTEAFF
TGTGCCAGCAGCCCCCAGGTGAACACTGAAGCTTTCTTT
>TRBV10-3|TRBJ2-3|many|-
CAIGTDPSTDTQYF
TGTGCCATCGGGACGGACCCTAGCACAGATACGCAGTATTTT
>TRBV4-3|TRBJ1-1|few|-
CASSQGNEAFF
TGCGCCAGCAGCCAGGGAAATGAAGCTTTCTTT
>TRBV27|TRBJ2-1|many|-
CASSLSPNGGPNEQFF
TGTGCCAGCAGTCTAAGCCCTAACGGGGGGCCCAATGAGCAGTTCTTC
>TRBV11-2|TRBJ1-2|many|TRBD1
CASSRAGQVDGYTF
TGTGCCAGCAGCCGCGCGGGACAGGTGGATGGCTACACCTTC
>TRBV20-1|TRBJ2-5|many|TRBD2
CSARPHIGGGRETQYF
TGCAGTGCTAGACCCCATATCGGGGGAGGGCGAGAGACCCAGTACTTC
>TRBV6-5|TRBJ1-4|many|-
CASRRDPNEKLFF
TGTGCCAGCAGAAGGGACCCTAATGAAAAACTGTTTTTT
>TRBV2|TRBJ2-2|many|-
CASSERVLGGANTGELFF
TGTGCCAGCAGCGAGCGTGTATTAGGGGGTGCGAACACCGGGGAGCTGTTTTTT
>TRBV6-6|TRBJ2-7|many|-
CASSWDTIYEQYF
TGTGCCAGCAGTTGGGACACCATCTACGAGCAGTACTTC
>TRBV13|TRBJ1-1|many|TRBD1
CASSLTGAWKTEAFF
TGTGCCAGCAGCTTGACAGGGGCATGGAAGACTGAAGCTTTCTTT
>TRBV6-5|TRBJ2-3|many|TRBD1
CASSYLAGQGTDTQYF
TGTGCCAGCAGTTACCTTGCGGGACAGGGCACAGATACGCAGTATTTT
>TRBV6-6|TRBJ1-3|many|-
CASMGQGTQLGNTIYF
TGTGCCAGCATGGGGCAGGGAACACAATTGGGAAACACCATATATTTT
>TRBV7-6|TRBJ2-1|many|-
CASSLEAWGEQFF
TGTGCCAGCAGCTTAGAGGCGTGGGGTGAGCAGTTCTTC
>TRBV20-1|TRBJ1-2|many|TRBD1
CSGPPGGHGYTF
TGCAGCGGACCCCCAGGGGGTCATGGCTACACCTTC
>TRBV7-8|TRBJ2-1|many|TRBD1
CASSSLAGQGNGNEQFF
TGTGCCAGCAGCTCCCTGGCGGGACAGGGCAACGGCAATGAGCAGTTCTTC
>TRBV4-2|TRBJ1-1|many|TRBD1
CASSKRQGENTEAFF
TGTGCCAGCAGCAAAAGACAGGGGGAGAACACTGAAGCTTTCTTT
>TRBV9|TRBJ1-1|many|-
CASSVARDYNTEAFF
TGTGCCAGCAGCGTAGCTAGAGATTATAACACTGAAGCTTTCTTT
>TRBV28|TRBJ1-4|many|TRBD1
CASEPGTGEEKLFF
TGTGCCAGCGAACCCGGGACAGGGGAGGAAAAACTGTTTTTT
>TRBV20-1|TRBJ2-1|many|TRBD2
CSAGTLAGSSSYNEQFF
TGCAGTGCTGGGACCTTAGCGGGGTCCAGCTCCTACAATGAGCAGTTCTTC
>TRBV28|TRBJ2-3|many|TRBD2
CASRTLAGGTDTQYF
TGTGCCAGCAGGACCCTAGCGGGGGGGACAGATACGCAGTATTTT
>TRBV6-5|TRBJ1-2|many|-
CASSYGRGYGYTF
TGTGCCAGCAGTTACGGACGTGGCTATGGCTACACCTTC
>TRBV27|TRBJ1-2|many|-
CASSPRGFSYGYTF
TGTGCCAGCAGTCCCCGAGGGTTTAGCTATGGCTACACCTTC
>TRBV6-5|TRBJ2-7|many|-
CASSYRGAGMARSGQYF
TGTGCCAGCAGTTACAGAGGGGCAGGGATGGCCCGGTCTGGGCAGTACTTC